These 16 T cell receptor beta chains were all obtained from the same sample, sequenced in a study. TCRdb ran MiXCR on the reads and lists one entry per CDR3 protein. This table holds about 15,000 distinct CDR3 sequences, about 38% found once. The sequencing sample was made of blood. The receptors originated from a human donor.

J is TRBJ2-3 and V is TRBV4-2, with TRBD2 as a possible D gene (5 bases). The ends were cut back, 4 bases at V and 11 bases at J, with 25 bases in the middle. This CDR3 has 16 amino acids. From germline, CDR1 is LGHNA and CDR2 YNFKEQ. CDR3 sequence: CASSPDRASSDNEQYF. The CDR3 nucleotides read TGTGCCAGCAGCCCCGACCGTGCTAGCTCAGACAATGAGCAGTATTTT.

This clonotype showed up many times. The rearrangement uses TRBV14 and TRBJ2-1; D is possibly TRBD1 (5 bases). Trimming took off 4 bases at V and 8 bases at J, with 9 bases between the two ends. CDR1 is SGHDN, CDR2 FVKESK, per germline. CDR3 length equals 12 residues. Written as DNA, the CDR3 is TGTGCCAGCAGCCCAGACAGCTATGAGCAGTTCTTC. This encodes CASSPDSYEQFF.

The sample holds many counts of this clonotype. The chain carries TRBV4-3 and TRBJ1-4; D remains unclear. The CDR3 length is 15 residues. Trimming shortened V by 3 bases and J by 4 bases, and 12 bases separated the two germline ends. CDR1 and CDR2 (germline): LGHNA, YSLEER. The CDR3 loop is CASSQMVAGNEKLFF. CDR3 nucleotides: TGCGCCAGCAGCCAGATGGTAGCCGGTAATGAAAAACTGTTTTTT.

Relative to its sample, this clonotype is medium-sized. The genes are TRBV29-1 and TRBJ2-5; 14 bases are a match to TRBD2. J lost 6 bases, V lost 3 bases, and 3 bases had no gene match. This CDR3 spans 14 amino acids. The germline V gene has CDR1 SQVTM and CDR2 ANQGSEA. The DNA for the CDR3 is TGCAGCGTTGAGGGACTAGCGGGAGCGAAGACCCAGTACTTC. It encodes CSVEGLAGAKTQYF.

This rearrangement joins TRBV7-7 to TRBJ1-3, with 7 bases identical to TRBD1. There are 17 residues in the CDR3. V trimming: 0 bases; J trimming: 1 base; junction bases outside the gene matches: 6. Germline CDR1 and CDR2: SSHAT and FNYEAQ (reference sequence). This CDR3 is CASSLAGTALSGNTIYF. The CDR3 DNA reads TGTGCCAGCAGCTTAGCAGGGACAGCCTTGTCTGGAAACACCATATATTTT.

V usage is TRBV20-1 and J usage is TRBJ2-2, with D tentatively TRBD2 (5 bases). TRBJ2-3 explains the end of the DNA better; the J call may be wrong. This CDR3 spans 14 amino acids. Germline V gene sequence: CDR1 DFQATT, CDR2 SNEGSKA (reference sequence). CDR3 sequence reads: CSAYNSEKADTQYF. CDR3 nucleotides: TGCAGTGCCTACAATAGCGAAAAGGCAGATACGCAGTATTTT.

This clonotype showed up many times. The rearrangement uses TRBV4-3 and TRBJ2-1, with 10 bases fitting TRBD2. J gave up 9 bases and V 5 bases, and 13 bases lay outside the gene matches. CDR3 length equals 16 residues. CDR1 and CDR2 (germline): LGHNA, YSLEER. Here the CDR3 DNA reads TGCGCCAGCAGCGATAAAGCGGGAGGGCGTAACGGTGAGCAGTTCTTC. It yields the protein CASSDKAGGRNGEQFF.

This clonotype came up many times. The chain carries TRBV4-3 and TRBJ2-5, with 13 bases aligning to TRBD2. With 3 bases clipped from V and 5 bases from J, the junction kept 9 bases outside the gene matches. Germline assignment: CDR1 LGHNA and CDR2 YSLEER. The CDR3 is 17 amino acids. The CDR3, as DNA: TGCGCCAGCAGCCAGGCACTAGCGGGAGGGCCTGGGGAGACCCAGTACTTC. Its translation: CASSQALAGGPGETQYF.

The rearrangement uses TRBV4-3 and TRBJ1-3, with D perhaps matching TRBD1 (5 bases). The V end lost 0 bases, the J end lost 7 bases, and 13 bases lay between the germline ends. This CDR3 region has 15 residues. From germline, CDR1 is LGHNA and CDR2 YSLEER. The CDR3 DNA reads TGCGCCAGCAGCCAAGATTTGGGGGAACCGAACACCATATATTTT. This sequence encodes CASSQDLGEPNTIYF.

Comments on this clonotype: This may arise from a read error, as a much more abundant clone is one base away. This rearrangement joins TRBV4-3 to TRBJ2-7; D remains unclear. The germline V and J ends were trimmed by 2 bases and 4 bases, with 12 bases remaining between them. Germline-derived CDR1 and CDR2 are LGHNA and YSLEER. The CDR3 contains 14 residues. As DNA, the CDR3 is TGCGCCAGCAGCCAAAACCAGGAGCCTTACGAGCAGTACTTC. It translates to CASSQNQEPYEQYF.

By proportion, this clonotype is medium-sized. V is TRBV20-1 and J is TRBJ1-1; 8 bases agree with TRBD1. The CDR3 has 15 residues. Germline trimming cut 3 bases from V and 4 bases from J; bases unmatched to any gene: 10. Per the germline V gene, CDR1 is DFQATT and CDR2 is SNEGSKA (reference sequence). Written as DNA, the CDR3 is TGCAGTGCTAGGCCACCGGACAGGGAGGCCACTGAAGCTTTCTTT. As protein: CSARPPDREATEAFF.

This clonotype was detected ten times or more. V and J are TRBV4-3 and TRBJ1-1; D is unclear. CDR1 LGHNA and CDR2 YSLEER come from the germline V gene. The length of the CDR3 is 15 residues. V was clipped by 1 base and J by 7 bases, with 16 bases between them. CDR3 nucleotide sequence: TGCGCCAGCAGCCAAGGAGCGGGCAGCAGTCTTGAAGCTTTCTTT. Amino acids: CASSQGAGSSLEAFF.

This clonotype has ten or more counts. The CDR3: CASSDSQPGTSRNEQFF. In DNA, the CDR3 is TGTGCCAGCAGTGATTCCCAACCCGGGACTAGCAGGAATGAGCAGTTCTTC. V is TRBV25-1 and J is TRBJ2-1; 9 bases are a match to TRBD2. The CDR3 extends over 17 amino acids. Germline V CDR1 and CDR2: MGHDK, SYGVNS. Trimming at V came to 3 bases and at J to 7 bases, leaving 13 bases not matched to a gene.

This clonotype was observed many times. V is TRBV14 and J is TRBJ2-2; 9 bases are shared with TRBD2. CDR1 is SGHDN, CDR2 FVKESK, per germline. CDR3 length: 14 residues. V dropped 4 bases and J dropped 5; count of bases not matched to a gene: 2. The DNA for the CDR3 is TGTGCCAGCAGCCTTCTAGCGGGGACCGGGGAGCTGTTTTTT. Encoded protein: CASSLLAGTGELFF. The full variable domain, its missing parts supplied by reference TRBV14 and TRBJ2-2, is EAGVTQFPSHSVIEKGQTVTLRCDPISGHDNLYWYRRVMGKEIKFLLHFVKESKQDESGMPNNRFLAERTGGTYSTLKVQPAELEDSGVYFCASSLLAGTGELFFGEGSRLTVL.

This clonotype has ten or more counts. The chain joins TRBV14 to TRBJ2-7; D is perhaps TRBD2 (5 bases). With 4 bases removed from V and 2 bases from J, the gap between germline ends came to 18 bases. This CDR3 comprises 16 residues. CDR1 and CDR2 (germline): SGHDN, FVKESK. The CDR3, as DNA: TGTGCCAGCAGCCCCGGGCTAGCACAAGAGACCTACGAGCAGTACTTC. Residues: CASSPGLAQETYEQYF.

A few counts support this clonotype. The chain recombines TRBV4-3 with TRBJ2-1; 12 bases match TRBD2. The CDR3 runs 19 residues. The V segment lost 3 bases and the J segment 7 bases; nucleotides outside the gene matches: 16. The germline gives CDR1 LGHNA, CDR2 YSLEER. The CDR3 bases are TGCGCCAGCAGCCACCGACTAGCGGGAGTCGGTGGTGGGATGAATGAGCAGTTCTTC. Amino acid sequence: CASSHRLAGVGGGMNEQFF.